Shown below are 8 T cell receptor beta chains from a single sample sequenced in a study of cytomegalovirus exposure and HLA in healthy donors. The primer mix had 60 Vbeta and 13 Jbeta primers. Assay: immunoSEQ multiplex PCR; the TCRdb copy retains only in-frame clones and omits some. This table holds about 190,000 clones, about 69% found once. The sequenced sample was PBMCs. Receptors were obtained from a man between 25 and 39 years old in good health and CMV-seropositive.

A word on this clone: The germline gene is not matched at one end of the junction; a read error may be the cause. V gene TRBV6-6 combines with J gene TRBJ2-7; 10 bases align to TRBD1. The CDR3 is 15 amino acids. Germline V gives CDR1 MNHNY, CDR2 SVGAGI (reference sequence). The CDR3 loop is CASSDSDRGTYEQYF. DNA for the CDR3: TGTGCCAGCAGTGACTCGGACAGGGGGACCTACGAGCAGTACTTC.

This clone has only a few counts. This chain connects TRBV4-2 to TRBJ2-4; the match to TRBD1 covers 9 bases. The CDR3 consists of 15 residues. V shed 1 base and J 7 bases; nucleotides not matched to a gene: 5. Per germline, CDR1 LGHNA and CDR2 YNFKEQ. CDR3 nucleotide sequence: TGTGCCAGCAGCCAAGGTTGGACAGGGGAGAACATTCAGTACTTC. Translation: CASSQGWTGENIQYF.

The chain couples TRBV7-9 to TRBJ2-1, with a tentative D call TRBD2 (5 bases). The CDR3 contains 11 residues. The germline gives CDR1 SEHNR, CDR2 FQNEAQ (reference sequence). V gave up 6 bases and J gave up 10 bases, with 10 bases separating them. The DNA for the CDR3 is TGTGCCAGCAGACTAGTTCAGGAGCAGTTCTTC. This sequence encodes CASRLVQEQFF.

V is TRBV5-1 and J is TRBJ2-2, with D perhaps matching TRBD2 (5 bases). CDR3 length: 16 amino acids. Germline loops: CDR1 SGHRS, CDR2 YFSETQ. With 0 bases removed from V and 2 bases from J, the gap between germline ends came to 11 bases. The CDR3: CASSLVRGGNTGELFF. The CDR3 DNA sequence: TGCGCCAGCAGCTTGGTTCGGGGTGGAAACACCGGGGAGCTGTTTTTT.

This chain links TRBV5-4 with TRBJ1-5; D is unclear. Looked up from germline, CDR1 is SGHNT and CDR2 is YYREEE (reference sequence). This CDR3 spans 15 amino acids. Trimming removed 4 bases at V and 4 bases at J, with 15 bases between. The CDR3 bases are TGTGCCAGCAGCAAACCTCGGACGGGGAATCAGCCCCAGCATTTT. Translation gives CASSKPRTGNQPQHF.

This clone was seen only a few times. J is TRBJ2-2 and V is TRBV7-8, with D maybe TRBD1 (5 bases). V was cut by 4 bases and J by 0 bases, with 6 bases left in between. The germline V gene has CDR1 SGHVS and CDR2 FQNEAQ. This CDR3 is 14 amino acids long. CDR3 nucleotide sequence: TGTGCCAGCAGCTGGACAACGAACACCGGGGAGCTGTTTTTT. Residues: CASSWTTNTGELFF.

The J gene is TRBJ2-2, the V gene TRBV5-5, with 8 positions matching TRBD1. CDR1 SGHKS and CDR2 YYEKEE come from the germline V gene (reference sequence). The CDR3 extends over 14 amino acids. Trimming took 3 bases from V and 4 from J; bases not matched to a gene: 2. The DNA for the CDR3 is TGTGCCAGCAGCTCGACAGGGGCCACCGGGGAGCTGTTTTTT. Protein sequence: CASSSTGATGELFF.

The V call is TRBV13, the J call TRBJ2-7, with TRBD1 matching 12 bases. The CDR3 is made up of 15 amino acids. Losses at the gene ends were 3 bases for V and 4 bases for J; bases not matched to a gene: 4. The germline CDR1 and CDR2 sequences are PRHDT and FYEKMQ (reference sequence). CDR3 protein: CASSLGTGGNYEQYF. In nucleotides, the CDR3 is TGTGCCAGCAGCTTGGGGACAGGGGGCAATTACGAGCAGTACTTC.